These 25 T cell receptor beta chains share one sample of origin, sequenced in a study of read filtering for tumor transcriptome and immune sequencing. This library used around 0.4 ug RNA and molecular barcoded adaptors spanning alpha/delta and beta/gamma chains. TCRdb reprocessed the reads with MiXCR, giving one entry per CDR3 protein. The data contain around 23,000 distinct CDR3 sequences, 22% of them singletons. Material: a population of CD138-negative cells sorted from bone marrow. The receptors were sampled from a donor at least 40 years old with multiple myeloma.

This clonotype was detected ten times or more. This chain joins TRBV9 and TRBJ1-6; the D is unclear. Germline values: CDR1 SGDLS, CDR2 YYNGEE. The CDR3 is 15 amino acids. Trimming left V 0 bases short and J 7 bases short, with 11 bases between. CDR3 sequence: CASSVVPDANSPLHF. Written as DNA, the CDR3 is TGTGCCAGCAGCGTAGTCCCAGACGCCAATTCACCCCTCCACTTT.

This clonotype has a single count. This chain uses TRBV10-3 with TRBJ2-3; D tentatively reads TRBD1 or TRBD2 (6 bases each). The germline V and J ends were trimmed by 3 bases and 0 bases, with 10 bases remaining between them. The CDR3 covers 15 residues. Germline V gene lookup returns CDR1 ENHRY and CDR2 SYGVKD. In DNA form, the CDR3 reads TGTGCCATCAGTGACAAAGGGGGGAGCACAGATACGCAGTATTTT. This gives the protein CAISDKGGSTDTQYF.

In this sample, this clonotype turned up many times. The chain recombines TRBV5-4 with TRBJ2-1; D may be TRBD1 (6 bases). Germline values: CDR1 SGHNT, CDR2 YYREEE (reference sequence). The germline V and J ends were trimmed by 2 bases and 2 bases, with 11 bases remaining between them. CDR3 length: 15 amino acids. CDR3 amino acids: CASSLQGSAYNEQFF. The DNA of the CDR3 is TGTGCCAGCAGCTTACAGGGTTCGGCCTACAATGAGCAGTTCTTC.

A note on this clonotype: A clone one base away is much larger, so this may be a read error. V is TRBV4-1 and J is TRBJ2-2; 9 bases are a match to TRBD1. Germline V gene sequence: CDR1 MGHRA, CDR2 YSYEKL. The trim removed 11 bases at V and 1 base at J, leaving 8 bases unmatched. This CDR3 comprises 15 residues. For the CDR3, the DNA is TGCGCCGGCCAACCGGGACAGGGGAACACCGGGGAGCTGTTTTTT. It specifies CAGQPGQGNTGELFF.

In this sample, this clonotype turned up many times. The J gene is TRBJ2-1, the V gene TRBV30, with TRBD1 matching 11 bases. Germline CDR1 is GTSNPN and CDR2 is SVGIG (reference sequence). The CDR3 is made up of 17 amino acids. J gave up 1 base and V 2 bases, and 7 bases lay outside the gene matches. The CDR3 here is CAWSQSGTGGSYNEQFF. CDR3 DNA: TGTGCCTGGAGTCAATCCGGGACAGGGGGTTCCTACAATGAGCAGTTCTTC.

The table lists this clonotype with many counts. The chain has TRBV20-1 and TRBJ2-3; no clear D. The V end was cut by 0 bases, the J end by 2 bases, with 9 bases between. CDR1 and CDR2 from the germline V gene are DFQATT and SNEGSKA (reference sequence). The CDR3 totals 14 residues. The CDR3 bases are TGCAGTGCTAGAGATACCCGGTTCACAGATACGCAGTATTTT. It codes for CSARDTRFTDTQYF.

This clonotype appeared many times. This chain links TRBV9 with TRBJ2-3, with 8 bases lining up with TRBD2. The CDR3 consists of 16 residues. J was trimmed by 4 bases and V by 0 bases; bases with no gene match: 7. The germline gives CDR1 SGDLS, CDR2 YYNGEE. CDR3 sequence reads: CASSVDAGGKADTQYF. CDR3 DNA sequence: TGTGCCAGCAGCGTAGATGCGGGGGGTAAAGCAGATACGCAGTATTTT.

This clonotype was counted many times. The rearrangement links TRBV20-1 to TRBJ2-1, with 9 bases lining up with TRBD2. The germline V gene encodes CDR1 DFQATT and CDR2 SNEGSKA (reference sequence). The CDR3 covers 15 residues. V lost 8 bases to trimming and J lost 8 bases; unmatched junction nucleotides: 16. CDR3 sequence (DNA): TGCAGTCCGAGAGCTGGTAGCGGGGGCACGGATGAGCAGTTCTTC. This gives the protein CSPRAGSGGTDEQFF.

This clonotype showed up many times. The chain couples TRBV6-1 to TRBJ2-3; 13 bases are shared with TRBD2. The ends lost 5 bases at V and 5 bases at J; junction bases unmatched: 4. Germline lookup yields CDR1 MNHNS and CDR2 SASEGT. The CDR3 extends over 15 amino acids. CDR3 DNA sequence: TGTGCCAGCAGTCTACTAGCGGGGGGGGAAGATACGCAGTATTTT. Encoded protein: CASSLLAGGEDTQYF.

The chain joins TRBV19 to TRBJ2-3; D is uncertain. This CDR3 has 12 amino acids. With 5 bases removed from V and 9 bases from J, the gap between germline ends came to 12 bases. Germline V CDR1 and CDR2: LNHDA, SQIVND (reference sequence). The CDR3 here is CASSDHRETQYF. CDR3 bases: TGTGCCAGTAGTGACCACCGCGAAACGCAGTATTTT. Based on the CDR3 plus reference TRBV19 and TRBJ2-3, the full variable domain is DGGITQSPKYLFRKEGQNVTLSCEQNLNHDAMYWYRQDPGQGLRLIYYSQIVNDFQKGDIAEGYSVSREKKESFPLTVTSAQKNPTAFYLCASSDHRETQYFGPGTRLTVL.

This clonotype has only a few counts. This sequence joins TRBV2 and TRBJ1-5; a possible D gene is TRBD1 (6 bases). The CDR3 is made up of 15 amino acids. Germline CDR1 SNHLY, CDR2 FYNNEI. The ends were cut back, 2 bases at V and 8 bases at J, with 16 bases in the middle. CDR3 loop: CASSESRGIGEPQHF. CDR3 DNA sequence: TGTGCCAGCAGTGAAAGCAGGGGCATTGGGGAGCCCCAGCATTTT.

V and J are TRBV7-6 and TRBJ2-3; the match to TRBD1 covers 10 bases. This CDR3 spans 16 amino acids. V was clipped by 8 bases and J by 2 bases; unmatched bases: 10. Germline-derived CDR1 and CDR2 are SGHVS and FNYEAQ. CDR3 nucleotides: TGTGCCAGCCGCGCAGGGGACAGGGGATTCACAGATACGCAGTATTTT. It specifies CASRAGDRGFTDTQYF.

This clonotype was recorded many times. This chain links TRBV6-1 with TRBJ2-1; 11 nucleotides align to TRBD2. The CDR3 has 15 amino acids. Germline V gene lookup returns CDR1 MNHNS and CDR2 SASEGT. With V trimmed by 4 bases and J by 9 bases, 8 bases remained unmatched. CDR3 coding DNA: TGTGCCAGCAGTGTAGGGCTAGCGGGGGGAGGTGAGCAGTTCTTC. Its protein product is CASSVGLAGGGEQFF.

This clonotype was seen repeatedly, ten times or more. CDR3 protein: CASSKWDFHTGELFF. Here the CDR3 DNA reads TGTGCCAGCAGCAAATGGGACTTCCACACCGGGGAGCTGTTTTTT. The chain is built from TRBV21-1 and TRBJ2-2; the D segment call TRBD2 is taken from the table without a DNA check. TRBV21-1 is termed a pseudogene. The CDR3 is 15 residues long.

At least ten counts were recorded for this clonotype. As DNA, the CDR3 is TGTGCCAGCAGTGAATACGGGTTTACCGGGGAGCTGTTTTTT. Translation gives CASSEYGFTGELFF. This chain links TRBV2 with TRBJ2-2; D is undetermined. In germline, CDR1 is SNHLY, CDR2 FYNNEI. The CDR3 sequence is 14 residues long. V was shortened by 2 bases and J by 5 bases, with 9 bases between the two germline ends. The whole variable domain, filled in from reference TRBV2 and TRBJ2-2, reads EPEVTQTPSHQVTQMGQEVILRCVPISNHLYFYWYRQILGQKVEFLVSFYNNEISEKSEIFDDQFSVERPDGSNFTLKIRSTKLEDSAMYFCASSEYGFTGELFFGEGSRLTVL.

Notes on this clonotype: This may come from a read error, since a much larger clone is one base off. The chain couples TRBV20-1 to TRBJ2-1, with a possible D match to TRBD1 (6 bases). CDR3 length: 13 residues. Germline CDR1 and CDR2: DFQATT and SNEGSKA (reference sequence). Here the CDR3 DNA reads TGCAGTGCCCACAACAGGGTCCACAATGAGCAGTCCTTC. This codes for CSAHNRVHNEQSF.

Points on this clonotype: With a much larger clone just one base away, this may be a read error. The genes are TRBV20-1 and TRBJ2-1, with TRBD2 matching 7 bases. Germline V gene lookup returns CDR1 DFQATT and CDR2 SNEGSKA (reference sequence). This CDR3 spans 14 amino acids. The CDR3 loop reads CSASGERGYNEQLF. The CDR3 DNA follows: TGCAGTGCTAGCGGGGAGCGGGGATACAATGAGCAGCTCTTC.

With regard to this clonotype: Since a much larger clone is just one base distant, this may be a read error. The CDR3 region has the DNA TGCAGCGGTTCCAGGACCGGGGAGCTGTTTTTT. This sequence encodes CSGSRTGELFF. J is TRBJ2-2 and V is TRBV29-1; the D is unclear. Germline CDR1 SQVTM, CDR2 ANQGSEA. The CDR3 loop spans 11 amino acids. The germline V and J ends were trimmed by 7 bases and 5 bases, with 8 bases remaining between them.

This clonotype was observed at least ten times. V gene TRBV7-2 combines with J gene TRBJ2-1; D possibly corresponds to TRBD2 (7 bases). The CDR3 runs 15 residues. V shed 3 bases and J shed 2 bases, with 11 bases lying between them. Per germline, CDR1 SGHTA and CDR2 FQGNSA. The CDR3 DNA reads TGTGCCAGCAGCTTGGAGGGGGGGCCCTACAATGAGCAGTTCTTC. This codes for CASSLEGGPYNEQFF.

The table lists this clonotype with a few counts. In DNA, the CDR3 is TGTGCCAGCAGCTTCGGGGGGCTCGGCTACGAGCAGTACTTC. This codes for CASSFGGLGYEQYF. The J gene is TRBJ2-7, the V gene TRBV5-6; the D gene is possibly TRBD2 (7 bases). The CDR3 has 14 residues. Germline-derived CDR1 and CDR2 are SGHDT and YYEEEE. V was pared by 2 bases and J by 3 bases, with 12 bases between.

This clonotype occurred a few times. The V call is TRBV15, the J call TRBJ1-5; D is ambiguous. The V end was cut by 0 bases, the J end by 3 bases, with 9 bases between. The CDR3 sequence is 15 residues long. Germline-derived CDR1 and CDR2 are LNHNV and YYDKDF (reference sequence). CDR3 amino acids: CATSRDGGFNQPQHF. CDR3 nucleotides: TGTGCCACCAGCAGAGATGGAGGGTTCAATCAGCCCCAGCATTTT.

This clonotype was counted at least ten times. CDR3 region: CASSMNRANEQFF. The CDR3 region has the DNA TGTGCCAGTAGTATGAACAGGGCCAATGAGCAGTTCTTC. The V call is TRBV19, the J call TRBJ2-1; perhaps TRBD1 as D (6 bases). Germline V gives CDR1 LNHDA, CDR2 SQIVND (reference sequence). The CDR3 contains 13 residues. V gave up 3 bases and J gave up 6 bases, with 9 bases separating them. The whole variable domain, filled in from reference TRBV19 and TRBJ2-1, reads DGGITQSPKYLFRKEGQNVTLSCEQNLNHDAMYWYRQDPGQGLRLIYYSQIVNDFQKGDIAEGYSVSREKKESFPLTVTSAQKNPTAFYLCASSMNRANEQFFGPGTRLTVL.

V gene TRBV28 combines with J gene TRBJ2-7, with D unresolved. Germline CDR1 reads MDHEN; CDR2 reads SYDVKM. This CDR3 is built from 12 residues. V dropped 5 bases and J dropped 3 bases, with 8 bases sitting between them. The CDR3 loop is CASSLDNYEQYF. In DNA form, the CDR3 reads TGTGCCAGCAGTCTAGACAACTACGAGCAGTACTTC.

This clonotype occurred many times. The chain couples TRBV20-1 to TRBJ2-3; 9 bases match TRBD1. The CDR3 is made up of 16 amino acids. Trimming at V came to 3 bases and at J to 3 bases, leaving 10 bases not matched to a gene. Germline CDR1 DFQATT, CDR2 SNEGSKA (reference sequence). The CDR3 region is CSARTYGQGNTDTQYF. The CDR3, as DNA: TGCAGTGCTAGGACCTACGGACAGGGGAATACAGATACGCAGTATTTT.

The rearrangement uses TRBV3-1 and TRBJ1-3, with unresolved D. In germline, CDR1 is LGHDT, CDR2 YNNKEL (reference sequence). This CDR3 is built from 16 residues. V lost 2 bases and J 0 bases, leaving 11 bases between the germline ends. CDR3: CASSQWGSASGNTIYF. CDR3 in DNA: TGTGCCAGCAGCCAATGGGGTTCCGCCTCTGGAAACACCATATATTTT.